One T cell receptor (beta chain) is described in this entry. This sample was taken from a study of blood T cell repertoires in COVID-19. Clones were read by immunoSEQ multiplex PCR, and TCRdb kept only the in-frame ones, dropping some. The profile shows roughly 300,000 clones, roughly four fifths of them singletons. Germline CDR1 reads MNHEY; CDR2 reads SVGAGI. CDR3 length equals 15 residues. V shed 0 bases and J shed 6 bases, with 12 bases lying between them. The chain employs TRBV6-5 and TRBJ1-5; D might be TRBD1 (5 bases). This TCR was sampled from a woman aged 50 to 65 who had recovered from COVID-19. Material for sequencing was peripheral blood. The CDR3 region has the DNA TGTGCCAGCAGTTACTCTGCAGGGCCGGGTCAGCCCCAGCATTTT. This encodes CASSYSAGPGQPQHF.